This T cell receptor (beta chain) was identified in a study of T-cell reconstitution after alpha-beta-depleted transplantation in children. Study results and limitations: Several hundred expanded graft clones reportedly were the source of alpha-beta T cells about two months after transplant. Fresh T-cell production supplied most of the T-cell counts and diversity seen one year after transplant. Some patients' high day-60 TCRbeta diversity was attributed to recipient cells surviving conditioning.

The CDR3 loop spans 15 amino acids. V lost 5 bases to trimming and J lost 0 bases, with 11 bases between them. CDR1 is MNHEY and CDR2 is SMNVEV in the germline V gene (reference sequence). This clonotype was counted ten times or more. The target antigen is unknown. Unique molecular identifiers were used in preparing the TCRbeta library. TCRdb recomputed calls from the PCR reads with MiXCR, one row per CDR3 protein. The sample contains about 16,000 distinct CDR3 sequences, about 7.6% of which appear only once. The sequencing used PBMCs, mostly from graft donor cells, collected 60 days after TCRalphabeta/CD19-depleted stem cell transplant. This TCR derives from a boy in the first two years of life who had a stem cell transplant for Wiskott-Aldrich syndrome, so the T cells may come from the graft donor. This chain joins TRBV27 and TRBJ2-1; D call uncertain. The CDR3 DNA reads as TGTGCCAGCAGTAGGGCCCCACTCTCCTACAATGAGCAGTTCTTC. Translating it yields CASSRAPLSYNEQFF.